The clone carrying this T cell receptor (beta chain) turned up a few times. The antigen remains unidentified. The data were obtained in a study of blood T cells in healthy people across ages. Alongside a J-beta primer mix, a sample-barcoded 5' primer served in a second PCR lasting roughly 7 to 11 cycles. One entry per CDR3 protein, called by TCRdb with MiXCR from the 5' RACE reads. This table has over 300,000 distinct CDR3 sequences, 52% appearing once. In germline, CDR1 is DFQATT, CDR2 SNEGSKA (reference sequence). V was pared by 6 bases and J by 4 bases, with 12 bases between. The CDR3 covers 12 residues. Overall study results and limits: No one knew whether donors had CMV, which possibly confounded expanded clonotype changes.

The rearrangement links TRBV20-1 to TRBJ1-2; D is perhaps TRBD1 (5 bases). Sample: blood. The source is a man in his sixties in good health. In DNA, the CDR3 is TGCAGTGCCCCCCACGGGGCCTATGGCTACACCTTC. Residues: CSAPHGAYGYTF.